Presented here are 7 T cell receptor beta chains from one specimen sequenced in a study of OX40 agonist ivuxolimab in advanced cancers. Library preparation was by the immunoSEQ multiplex PCR assay. TCRdb limited this immuneACCESS table to in-frame rearrangements with V and J called. A share of clones is missing; checked studies link under half to unresolved V genes, and the rest is unexplained. The table for this sample lists 40,000 to 55,000 clones; just under 95% of them were counted only once. The top ten clones comprise over 12% of the sample. Sequences were derived from CD4+ or CD8+ T cells sorted from blood, sampled in a trial of the OX40 agonist ivuxolimab. Receptor source: an adult with an advanced solid tumor such as melanoma, head and neck, liver or kidney cancer.

The chain is built from TRBV4-2 and TRBJ2-7; 12 bases fit TRBD2. The CDR3 is made up of 16 amino acids. CDR1 LGHNA and CDR2 YNFKEQ come from the germline V gene. The J segment lost 0 bases and the V segment lost 3 bases, leaving 3 bases of the junction unmatched. The CDR3: CASSHPTSGSSYEQYF. As DNA, the CDR3 is TGTGCCAGCAGCCATCCGACTAGCGGGAGCTCCTACGAGCAGTACTTC.

This chain uses TRBV25-1 with TRBJ2-3; D is unclear. The CDR3 length is 17 residues. Germline CDR1 MGHDK, CDR2 SYGVNS. Trimming took 1 base from V and 2 from J, leaving 16 bases between them. The CDR3 sequence is CASSESSGLINTDTQYF. The CDR3 DNA follows: TGTGCCAGCAGTGAATCCTCCGGGTTAATTAACACAGATACGCAGTATTTT. Filled out from reference TRBV25-1 and TRBJ2-3, the complete variable domain reads EADIYQTPRYLVIGTGKKITLECSQTMGHDKMYWYQQDPGMELHLIHYSYGVNSTEKGDLSSESTVSRIRTEHFPLTLESARPSHTSQYLCASSESSGLINTDTQYFGPGTRLTVL.

The chain joins TRBV5-5 to TRBJ1-1; D possibly corresponds to TRBD1 (6 bases). V lost 1 base and J lost 4, with 20 bases in between. Germline V gene lookup returns CDR1 SGHKS and CDR2 YYEKEE (reference sequence). This CDR3 contains 17 residues. CDR3 in amino acids: CASSLSSRGTVGTEAFF. As DNA, the CDR3 is TGTGCCAGCAGCTTGTCTTCCAGGGGCACCGTCGGCACTGAAGCTTTCTTT.

J is TRBJ1-5 and V is TRBV27, with D uncertain. Germline CDR1 and CDR2: MNHEY and SMNVEV (reference sequence). V lost 6 bases, J lost 6 bases, and 18 bases lay in between. The CDR3 spans 15 residues. In DNA, the CDR3 is TGTGCCAGCAGACCGGGGTGGTCGTTTGGTCAGCCCCAGCATTTT. Amino acid sequence: CASRPGWSFGQPQHF.

This clone was counted a single time. V gene TRBV28 combines with J gene TRBJ1-1; 10 positions agree with TRBD1. Germline CDR1 is MDHEN and CDR2 is SYDVKM. This CDR3 comprises 16 residues. The V and J ends lost 5 bases and 2 bases, in that order; junction bases with no gene match: 8. The CDR3 nucleotides are TGTGCCAGCAGTGACGACAGGGGGCCTGTAAACACTGAAGCTTTCTTT. Translated: CASSDDRGPVNTEAFF.

This clone was counted between two and nine times. The chain couples TRBV7-9 to TRBJ2-7; no definite D call. The CDR3 consists of 15 residues. Germline-derived CDR1 and CDR2 are SEHNR and FQNEAQ (reference sequence). V shed 5 bases and J shed 0 bases, with 14 bases lying between them. The chain's CDR3 is CASSPDGRSSYEQYF. DNA of the CDR3: TGTGCCAGCAGCCCTGACGGCCGGAGCTCCTACGAGCAGTACTTC.

CDR3 protein: CASSSDSYEQYF. The DNA for the CDR3 is TGTGCCAGCAGTTCGGACAGCTACGAGCAGTACTTC. The chain couples TRBV11-2 to TRBJ2-7, with D tentatively TRBD1 (6 bases). CDR1 and CDR2 from the germline V gene are SGHAT and FQNNGV. Trimming took off 6 bases at V and 3 bases at J, with 9 bases between the two ends. This CDR3 comprises 12 residues.